This entry lists 32 T cell receptor beta chains sequenced from one sample in a study of cytotoxic CD8 clonotypes in ibrutinib-treated CLL. Here immunoSEQ multiplex PCR was the method, and the copy in TCRdb shows in-frame clones only, minus some. The sample holds 150,000 or so clones, roughly 83% seen once. The material sequenced was PBMCs, taken after 12 months of ibrutinib treatment. The origin of the receptors is a human donor with chronic lymphocytic leukemia.

The V gene is TRBV12-5, the J gene TRBJ1-4; the D is unclear. Deletions cut 0 bases from V and 2 bases from J, with 13 bases between. Germline CDR1 LGHNT, CDR2 FRNRAP. This CDR3 has 17 amino acids. This CDR3 reads CASGLVLGVGTNEKLFF. CDR3 DNA: TGTGCTAGTGGTTTGGTACTTGGGGTCGGGACTAATGAAAAACTGTTTTTT.

The chain has TRBV2 and TRBJ2-7, with D possibly TRBD2 on 5 matching bases. The CDR3 spans 13 residues. CDR1 is SNHLY, CDR2 FYNNEI, per germline. Trimming removed 6 bases at V and 1 base at J, with 10 bases between. The CDR3 region has the DNA TGTGCCAGCAGGGGAGACATTTCCTACGAGCAGTACTTC. The encoded protein is CASRGDISYEQYF.

The chain joins TRBV21-1 to TRBJ1-1. TRBV21-1 constitutes a pseudogene. This CDR3 spans 14 amino acids. The CDR3 nucleotides read TGTGCCAGCAGCAAAGGGGGGTCAGCCGCTGAGGCTTTCTTT. Translated: CASSKGGSAAEAFF.

The chain has TRBV6-5 and TRBJ1-1, with TRBD1 matching over 10 bases. V was pared by 5 bases and J by 4 bases, with 7 bases of the junction left unmatched. The CDR3 extends over 15 amino acids. Per germline, CDR1 MNHEY and CDR2 SVGAGI. The CDR3: CASSRWGQGSTEAFF. CDR3 coding DNA: TGTGCCAGCAGTCGCTGGGGACAGGGGAGCACTGAAGCTTTCTTT.

This clone was seen a few times. The chain uses TRBV2 and TRBJ2-1, with 7 bases fitting TRBD2. In germline, CDR1 is SNHLY, CDR2 FYNNEI. J was trimmed by 6 bases and V by 7 bases; bases with no gene match: 15. CDR3 length: 16 amino acids. CDR3 sequence reads: CASKNAGTKTGNEQFF. The CDR3, as DNA: TGTGCCAGCAAGAATGCCGGGACTAAGACCGGCAATGAGCAGTTCTTC. The variable domain in full, completed from reference TRBV2 and TRBJ2-1, reads EPEVTQTPSHQVTQMGQEVILRCVPISNHLYFYWYRQILGQKVEFLVSFYNNEISEKSEIFDDQFSVERPDGSNFTLKIRSTKLEDSAMYFCASKNAGTKTGNEQFFGPGTRLTVL.

CDR3 DNA: TGCGCCAGCAGCCTAGGGACTAGCAGCCTACAAGAGACCCAGTACTTC. It is translated as CASSLGTSSLQETQYF. V usage is TRBV4-3 and J usage is TRBJ2-5; the match to TRBD2 covers 9 bases. Germline lookup yields CDR1 LGHNA and CDR2 YSLEER. V lost 4 bases and J lost 2; bases outside the gene matches: 8. The CDR3 runs 16 residues.

The gene calls are TRBV29-1 and TRBJ2-7, with TRBD1 matching 9 bases. Losses at the gene ends were 0 bases for V and 4 bases for J; bases not matched to a gene: 13. The CDR3 extends over 17 amino acids. From germline, CDR1 is SQVTM and CDR2 ANQGSEA. CDR3 sequence (DNA): TGCAGCGTTGAAGATCATAGAACCGGGACAGGGATGTACGAGCAGTACTTC. Amino acid sequence: CSVEDHRTGTGMYEQYF.

This clone was seen only a few times. The chain combines TRBV19 with TRBJ2-7, with D possibly being TRBD1 (6 bases). This CDR3 contains 17 residues. Germline CDR1 reads LNHDA; CDR2 reads SQIVND (reference sequence). Trimming removed 1 base from V and 3 bases from J, with 19 bases in between. The CDR3 DNA follows: TGTGCCAGTAGTATAGGCCTCCTTGGGGACATCAACTACGAGCAGTACTTC. It codes for CASSIGLLGDINYEQYF.

The rearrangement uses TRBV2 and TRBJ2-7, with D perhaps being TRBD1 or TRBD2 (5 bases each). This CDR3 is 14 amino acids long. V lost 5 bases and J 0 bases, leaving 11 bases between the germline ends. The germline CDR1 and CDR2 sequences are SNHLY and FYNNEI. Here the CDR3 reads CASSFGTSSYEQYF. The CDR3 nucleotides read TGTGCCAGCAGTTTTGGGACGAGCTCCTACGAGCAGTACTTC.

The rearrangement joins TRBV5-1 to TRBJ2-3, with a tentative D call TRBD1 (5 bases). Germline values: CDR1 SGHRS, CDR2 YFSETQ. The CDR3 totals 14 residues. Trimming cost V 3 bases and J 0 bases, with 8 bases left between them. The CDR3 loop reads CASSWQGSTDTQYF. The CDR3 region has the DNA TGCGCCAGCAGCTGGCAGGGTAGCACAGATACGCAGTATTTT. The complete variable domain, with remaining parts taken from reference TRBV5-1 and TRBJ2-3, reads KAGVTQTPRYLIKTRGQQVTLSCSPISGHRSVSWYQQTPGQGLQFLFEYFSETQRNKGNFPGRFSGRQFSNSRSEMNVSTLELGDSALYLCASSWQGSTDTQYFGPGTRLTVL.

The chain employs TRBV7-3 and TRBJ2-1, with TRBD2 identical over 7 bases. The CDR3 is made up of 13 amino acids. Germline values: CDR1 SGHTA, CDR2 FQGTGA. With V trimmed by 2 bases and J by 9 bases, 4 bases remained unmatched. The CDR3 spells CASSLLTSSEQFF. In DNA, the CDR3 is TGTGCCAGCAGCTTACTGACTAGCAGTGAGCAGTTCTTC.

V usage is TRBV28 and J usage is TRBJ1-5, with 8 nucleotides matching TRBD1. Per the germline V gene, CDR1 is MDHEN and CDR2 is SYDVKM. The CDR3 runs 15 residues. Unmatched junction bases numbered 9, after V lost 2 bases and J lost 9 bases. The CDR3 reads CASSLGRGPLWPQHF. DNA for the CDR3: TGTGCCAGCAGTTTAGGCAGGGGGCCGTTATGGCCCCAGCATTTT.

The chain has TRBV27 and TRBJ2-5; D gene ambiguous. The CDR3 length is 18 residues. Per germline, CDR1 MNHEY and CDR2 SMNVEV (reference sequence). V was clipped by 4 bases and J by 0 bases, with 21 bases between them. CDR3 nucleotides: TGTGCCAGCAGTTCGGAAGTACTGAGGACCAAGTACCAAGAGACCCAGTACTTC. As protein: CASSSEVLRTKYQETQYF.

A few counts support this clone. This sequence joins TRBV7-9 and TRBJ1-2; weak D call: TRBD1 (6 bases). The V gene lost 5 bases and the J gene lost 4 bases, with 11 bases spanning the gap. Germline CDR1 is SEHNR and CDR2 is FQNEAQ (reference sequence). The CDR3 loop spans 13 amino acids. The CDR3 here is CASSETGVYGYTF. CDR3 nucleotides: TGTGCCAGCAGCGAGACAGGCGTCTATGGCTACACCTTC.

V and J are TRBV6-1 and TRBJ2-1, with TRBD2 as a possible D gene (6 bases). This CDR3 spans 14 amino acids. Germline CDR1 and CDR2: MNHNS and SASEGT. Trimming left V 7 bases short and J 8 bases short, with 18 bases between. The CDR3 coding sequence is TGTGCCAGCACTAGGGGACTCTCTACCGATGAGCAGTTCTTC. Translation gives CASTRGLSTDEQFF.

This clone occurred a few times. The J gene is TRBJ1-2, the V gene TRBV10-3; 9 bases match TRBD1. The CDR3 has 11 amino acids. J was trimmed by 10 bases and V by 6 bases; bases with no gene match: 3. Germline-derived CDR1 and CDR2 are ENHRY and SYGVKD. The chain's CDR3 is CAIRRQGDYTF. In DNA, the CDR3 is TGTGCCATCAGGCGACAGGGGGACTACACCTTC.

V gene TRBV12-2 combines with J gene TRBJ2-3; whether TRBD2, the table's D call, matches the DNA was not checked. TRBV12-2 is given as a pseudogene. There are 15 residues in the CDR3. CDR3 in amino acids: CASRTKDLHTDTQYF. The CDR3 bases are TGTGCAAGTCGAACAAAAGACTTACACACAGATACGCAGTATTTT.

The genes are TRBV2 and TRBJ2-3, with TRBD1 matching 7 bases. The ends lost 6 bases at V and 9 bases at J; junction bases unmatched: 9. Germline-derived CDR1 and CDR2 are SNHLY and FYNNEI. The CDR3 runs 13 residues. CDR3 amino acids: CASRRDGQVTQYF. The CDR3, as DNA: TGTGCCAGCAGAAGGGACGGACAGGTCACGCAGTATTTT.

The chain recombines TRBV9 with TRBJ1-1; D not resolved. V was trimmed by 4 bases and J by 8 bases, leaving 12 bases between them. The CDR3 has 12 amino acids. Per the germline V gene, CDR1 is SGDLS and CDR2 is YYNGEE. CDR3 coding DNA: TGTGCCAGCAGCTTTAGGACGGGGGAAGCTTTCTTT. As protein: CASSFRTGEAFF.

The chain carries TRBV29-1 and TRBJ2-1, with 13 bases fitting TRBD2. The trim removed 1 base at V and 0 bases at J, leaving 6 bases unmatched. Germline CDR1 and CDR2: SQVTM and ANQGSEA. This CDR3 has 18 residues. CDR3 in amino acids: CSVEGLAGGFGSYNEQFF. The CDR3 DNA reads as TGCAGCGTTGAAGGACTAGCGGGAGGTTTCGGCTCCTACAATGAGCAGTTCTTC.

CDR3 region: CASSTGVVNEQFF. Written as DNA, the CDR3 is TGTGCCAGCAGCACTGGGGTGGTCAATGAGCAGTTCTTC. V usage is TRBV6-5 and J usage is TRBJ2-1; D unclear. Trimming left V 6 bases short and J 6 bases short, with 12 bases between. Germline CDR1 is MNHEY and CDR2 is SVGAGI. This CDR3 contains 13 residues.

The chain couples TRBV6-5 to TRBJ1-1, with 10 bases fitting TRBD1. There are 13 residues in the CDR3. The J segment lost 6 bases and the V segment lost 5 bases, leaving 3 bases of the junction unmatched. The germline V gene encodes CDR1 MNHEY and CDR2 SVGAGI. The CDR3 nucleotides read TGTGCCAGCAGTCGAGGGACAGGGGCTGAAGCTTTCTTT. Translation gives CASSRGTGAEAFF.

The V gene is TRBV30, the J gene TRBJ2-1; TRBD2 matches at 12 bases. The germline gives CDR1 GTSNPN, CDR2 SVGIG (reference sequence). The CDR3 extends over 18 amino acids. V dropped 1 base and J dropped 5; count of bases not matched to a gene: 12. Written as DNA, the CDR3 is TGTGCCTGGAGTGGACGAAAAAGACTAGCGGGAGTTCACAATGAGCAGTTCTTC. Its translation is CAWSGRKRLAGVHNEQFF.

This chain joins TRBV28 and TRBJ2-7; either TRBD1 or TRBD2 may supply D (5 bases each). The V end lost 8 bases, the J end lost 2 bases, and 10 bases lay between the germline ends. Germline V gene lookup returns CDR1 MDHEN and CDR2 SYDVKM. The CDR3 sequence is 12 residues long. The CDR3 DNA reads as TGTGCCAGCGGGACGGTGACCTACGAGCAGTACTTC. Protein: CASGTVTYEQYF.

This sequence joins TRBV11-2 and TRBJ2-3, with 13 bases identical to TRBD2. CDR3 length: 14 amino acids. Germline V gene data show CDR1 as SGHAT and CDR2 as FQNNGV. Trimming at V came to 5 bases and at J to 8 bases, leaving 4 bases not matched to a gene. CDR3 bases: TGTGCCAGCAGCCTTGGACTAGCGGGAGCTACGCAGTATTTT. This translates into CASSLGLAGATQYF.

The CDR3 DNA is TGTGCCAGCAGCTTGACAGGGGTGCAGCCCCAGCATTTT. It yields the protein CASSLTGVQPQHF. This chain uses TRBV5-6 with TRBJ1-5; 7 positions agree with TRBD1. The CDR3 totals 13 residues. Germline values: CDR1 SGHDT, CDR2 YYEEEE. Trimming cost V 1 base and J 7 bases; bases outside gene matches: 2.

A few counts support this clone. V is TRBV6-6 and J is TRBJ1-1, with a weak D call TRBD1 (5 bases). Trimming shortened V by 2 bases and J by 5 bases, and 15 bases separated the two germline ends. The CDR3 runs 15 residues. Looked up from germline, CDR1 is MNHNY and CDR2 is SVGAGI (reference sequence). In nucleotides, the CDR3 is TGTGCCAGCAGTTACGGAGGACACGGTAGGACTGAAGCTTTCTTT. Protein sequence: CASSYGGHGRTEAFF.

The CDR3: CASSAALGTDTQYF. In nucleotides, the CDR3 is TGTGCCAGCAGTGCGGCCCTAGGCACAGATACGCAGTATTTT. The chain uses TRBV27 and TRBJ2-3, with D hard to call. This CDR3 contains 14 residues. The germline V and J ends were trimmed by 5 bases and 1 base, with 10 bases remaining between them. From germline, CDR1 is MNHEY and CDR2 SMNVEV (reference sequence).

The DNA for the CDR3 is TGTGCCAGCTCACCGAGGGGGCAGGGTCCGACCGGGGAGCTGTTTTTT. Its translation is CASSPRGQGPTGELFF. The genes are TRBV18 and TRBJ2-2; the match to TRBD1 covers 7 bases. The junction had 9 bases not matched to a gene; V was cut back by 3 bases and J by 5 bases. The CDR3 has 16 amino acids. Germline lookup yields CDR1 KGHSH and CDR2 LQKENI.

The V and J genes are TRBV6-6 and TRBJ2-5, with 7 positions matching TRBD1. The V gene end was trimmed by 2 bases and the J gene end by 3 bases; junction bases not matched to a gene: 6. CDR1 is MNHNY and CDR2 is SVGAGI in the germline V gene (reference sequence). The CDR3 runs 15 residues. The chain's CDR3 is CASSYPPTGKETQYF. The CDR3 DNA reads as TGTGCCAGCAGTTACCCCCCGACAGGGAAAGAGACCCAGTACTTC.

The gene calls are TRBV28 and TRBJ1-5, with 7 bases lining up with TRBD1. The germline V gene has CDR1 MDHEN and CDR2 SYDVKM. This CDR3 is 13 amino acids long. Losses at the gene ends were 5 bases for V and 10 bases for J; bases not matched to a gene: 8. CDR3 protein: CASSQQGSGPQHF. CDR3 sequence (DNA): TGTGCCAGCAGTCAACAGGGGTCGGGACCCCAGCATTTT.

The V and J genes are TRBV9 and TRBJ2-1, with 10 nucleotides matching TRBD2. The germline V gene has CDR1 SGDLS and CDR2 YYNGEE. The CDR3 is 16 amino acids. J lost 9 bases, V lost 4 bases, and 13 bases had no gene match. CDR3 loop: CASSPHSGRPAGEQFF. As DNA, the CDR3 is TGTGCCAGCAGCCCCCATAGCGGGAGGCCTGCGGGTGAGCAGTTCTTC.